Listed below are T cell receptor beta chains from one sample, sequenced in a study of shared clonotypes between healthy human individuals. Sequenced by immunoSEQ multiplex PCR; TCRdb stores in-frame clones only, minus some. The sample lists 600,000 or so clones, approximately 95% seen once, with over 0.1% in the top ten. The sample consisted of naive CD8+ T cells sorted from blood. All receptors come from a woman aged 25 to 39 in good health. Each CDR3 is given with its conserved first and last residue.

v_call: TRBV28; cdr3_aa: CASSGGSSYNEQFF
v_call: TRBV27; cdr3_aa: CASSRPGSYEQYF
v_call: TRBV19; cdr3_aa: CASSIGQMNTEAFF
v_call: TRBV19; cdr3_aa: CASRRVWDNQETQYF
v_call: TRBV7-9; cdr3_aa: CASSLLTALNEQFF
v_call: TRBV19; cdr3_aa: CASSQAGGRETQYF
v_call: TRBV5-1; cdr3_aa: CASSWSGTDAYEQYF
v_call: TRBV10-3; cdr3_aa: CAISERTSGRQETQYF
v_call: TRBV11-2; cdr3_aa: CASSLVLPRVNEQYF
v_call: TRBV7-9; cdr3_aa: CASSTRRGSYNEQFF
v_call: TRBV11-2; cdr3_aa: CASSLEGGPYEQYF
v_call: TRBV28; cdr3_aa: CASRLTGADQPQHF
v_call: TRBV11-2; cdr3_aa: CASSRAQGGRLENIQYF
v_call: TRBV2; cdr3_aa: CASSEMPGLAADTQYF